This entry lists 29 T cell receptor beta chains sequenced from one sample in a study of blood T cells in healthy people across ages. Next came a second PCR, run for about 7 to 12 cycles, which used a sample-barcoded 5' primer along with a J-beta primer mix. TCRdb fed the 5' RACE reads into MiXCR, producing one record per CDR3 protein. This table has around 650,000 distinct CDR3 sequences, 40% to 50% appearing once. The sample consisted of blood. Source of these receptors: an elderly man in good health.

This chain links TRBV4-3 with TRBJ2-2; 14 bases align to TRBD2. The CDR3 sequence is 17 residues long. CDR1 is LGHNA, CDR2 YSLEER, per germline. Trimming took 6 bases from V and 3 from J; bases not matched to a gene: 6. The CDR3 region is CASRRLAGGPDTGELFF. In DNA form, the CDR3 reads TGCGCCAGCAGGAGACTAGCGGGAGGGCCTGACACCGGGGAGCTGTTTTTT.

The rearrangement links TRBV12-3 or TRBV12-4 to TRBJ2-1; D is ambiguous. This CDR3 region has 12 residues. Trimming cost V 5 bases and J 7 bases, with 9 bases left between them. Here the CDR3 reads CASSLQENEQFF. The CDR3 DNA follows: TGTGCCAGCAGTCTTCAAGAGAATGAGCAGTTCTTC.

The CDR3 DNA is TGTGCCTGGAACTCGGGAGCTCCAGACACTGAAGCTTTCTTT. The encoded protein is CAWNSGAPDTEAFF. The V and J genes are TRBV30 and TRBJ1-1, with D uncertain. The V gene lost 4 bases and the J gene lost 3 bases, with 15 bases spanning the gap. The CDR3 totals 14 residues. The germline V gene has CDR1 GTSNPN and CDR2 SVGIG (reference sequence).

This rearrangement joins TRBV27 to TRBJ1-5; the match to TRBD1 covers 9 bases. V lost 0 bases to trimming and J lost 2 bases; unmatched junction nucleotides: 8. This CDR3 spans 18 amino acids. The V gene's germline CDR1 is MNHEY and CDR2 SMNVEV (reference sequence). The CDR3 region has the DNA TGTGCCAGCAGTTTATCGAGGACAGGGGTGGTCGGCAATCAGCCCCAGCATTTT. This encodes CASSLSRTGVVGNQPQHF.

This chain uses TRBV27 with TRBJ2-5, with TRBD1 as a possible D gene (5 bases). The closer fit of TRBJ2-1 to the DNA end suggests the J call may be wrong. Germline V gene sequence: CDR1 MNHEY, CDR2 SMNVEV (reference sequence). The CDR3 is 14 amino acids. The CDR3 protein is CASSVAGIQETQFF. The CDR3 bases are TGTGCCAGCAGTGTCGCAGGGATCCAAGAGACCCAGTTCTTC.

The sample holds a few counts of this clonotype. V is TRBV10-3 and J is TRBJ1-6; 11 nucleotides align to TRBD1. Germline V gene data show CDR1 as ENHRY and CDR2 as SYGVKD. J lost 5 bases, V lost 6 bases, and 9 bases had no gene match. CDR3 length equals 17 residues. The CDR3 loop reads CAIRDGQGARNNSPLHF. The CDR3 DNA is TGTGCCATCAGGGACGGACAGGGGGCGCGGAATAATTCACCCCTCCACTTT.

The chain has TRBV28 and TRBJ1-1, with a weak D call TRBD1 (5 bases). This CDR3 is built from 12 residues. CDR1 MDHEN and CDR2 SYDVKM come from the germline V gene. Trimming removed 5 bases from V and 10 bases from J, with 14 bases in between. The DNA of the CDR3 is TGTGCCAGCAGTCATGGGACCCGGTTAGCTTTCTTT. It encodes CASSHGTRLAFF.

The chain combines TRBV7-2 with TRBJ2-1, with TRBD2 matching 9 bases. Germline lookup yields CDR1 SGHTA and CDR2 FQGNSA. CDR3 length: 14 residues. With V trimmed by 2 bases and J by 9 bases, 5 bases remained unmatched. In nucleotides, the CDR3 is TGTGCCAGCAGCTTAAAACCTAGCGGGGTTGAGCAGTTCTTC. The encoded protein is CASSLKPSGVEQFF.

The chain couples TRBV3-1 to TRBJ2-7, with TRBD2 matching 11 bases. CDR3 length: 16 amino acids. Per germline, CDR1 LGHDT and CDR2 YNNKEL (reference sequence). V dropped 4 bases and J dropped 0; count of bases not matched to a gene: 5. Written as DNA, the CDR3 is TGTGCCAGCAGCCCTTTAGCGGGAGGGCCCTCCTACGAGCAGTACTTC. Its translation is CASSPLAGGPSYEQYF.

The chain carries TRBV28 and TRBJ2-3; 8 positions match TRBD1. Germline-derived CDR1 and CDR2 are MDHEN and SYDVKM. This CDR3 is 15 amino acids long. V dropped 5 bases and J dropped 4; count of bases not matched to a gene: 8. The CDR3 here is CASSPPGGGADTQYF. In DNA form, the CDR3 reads TGTGCCAGCAGTCCACCAGGGGGCGGCGCAGATACGCAGTATTTT.

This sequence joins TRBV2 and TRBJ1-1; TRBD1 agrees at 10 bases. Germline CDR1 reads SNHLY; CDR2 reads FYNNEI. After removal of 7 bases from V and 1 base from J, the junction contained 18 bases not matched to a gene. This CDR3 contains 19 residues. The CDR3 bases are TGTGCCAGCATCGCCGGGACAGGGGTCCGGATTGGTAAGAACACTGAAGCTTTCTTT. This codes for CASIAGTGVRIGKNTEAFF.

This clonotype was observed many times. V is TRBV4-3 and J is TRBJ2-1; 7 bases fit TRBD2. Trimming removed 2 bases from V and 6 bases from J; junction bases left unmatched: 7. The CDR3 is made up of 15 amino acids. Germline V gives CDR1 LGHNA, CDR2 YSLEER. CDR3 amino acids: CASSQHRASGNEQFF. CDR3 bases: TGCGCCAGCAGCCAACATCGGGCTAGCGGCAATGAGCAGTTCTTC.

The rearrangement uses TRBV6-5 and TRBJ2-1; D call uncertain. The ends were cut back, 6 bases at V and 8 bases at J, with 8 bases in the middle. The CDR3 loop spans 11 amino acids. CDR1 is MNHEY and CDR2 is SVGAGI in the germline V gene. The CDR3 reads CASRGWDEQFF. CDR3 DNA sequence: TGTGCCAGCAGGGGGTGGGATGAGCAGTTCTTC.

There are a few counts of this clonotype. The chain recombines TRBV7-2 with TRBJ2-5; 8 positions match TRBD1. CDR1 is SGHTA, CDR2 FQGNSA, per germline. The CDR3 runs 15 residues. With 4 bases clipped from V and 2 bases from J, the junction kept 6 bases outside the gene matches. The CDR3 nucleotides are TGTGCCAGCAGCTCACAGGGACAGGTACAAGAGACCCAGTACTTC. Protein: CASSSQGQVQETQYF. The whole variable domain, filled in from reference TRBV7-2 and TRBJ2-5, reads GAGVSQSPSNKVTEKGKDVELRCDPISGHTALYWYRQSLGQGLEFLIYFQGNSAPDKSGLPSDRFSAERTGGSVSTLTIQRTQQEDSAVYLCASSSQGQVQETQYFGPGTRLLVL.

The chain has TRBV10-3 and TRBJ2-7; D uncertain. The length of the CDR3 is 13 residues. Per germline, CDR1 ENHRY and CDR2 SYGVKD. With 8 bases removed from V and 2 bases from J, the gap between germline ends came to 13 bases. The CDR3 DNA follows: TGTGCCATCCCCGGGCCAGGAACCTACGAGCAGTACTTC. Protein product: CAIPGPGTYEQYF.

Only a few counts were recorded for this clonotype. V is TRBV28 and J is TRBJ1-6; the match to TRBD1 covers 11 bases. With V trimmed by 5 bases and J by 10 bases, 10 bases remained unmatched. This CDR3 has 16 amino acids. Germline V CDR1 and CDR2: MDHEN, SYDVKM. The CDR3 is CASSAGTGGSWSPLHF. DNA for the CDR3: TGTGCCAGCAGTGCTGGGACAGGGGGTTCTTGGTCACCCCTCCACTTT.

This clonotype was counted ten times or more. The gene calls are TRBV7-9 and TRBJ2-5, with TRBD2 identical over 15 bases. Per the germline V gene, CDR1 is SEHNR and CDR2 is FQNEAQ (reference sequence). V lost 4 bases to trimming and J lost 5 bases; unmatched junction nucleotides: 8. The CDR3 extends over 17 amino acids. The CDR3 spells CASSSWTSGRAFETQYF. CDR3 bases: TGTGCCAGCAGCTCCTGGACTAGCGGGAGGGCCTTTGAGACCCAGTACTTC.

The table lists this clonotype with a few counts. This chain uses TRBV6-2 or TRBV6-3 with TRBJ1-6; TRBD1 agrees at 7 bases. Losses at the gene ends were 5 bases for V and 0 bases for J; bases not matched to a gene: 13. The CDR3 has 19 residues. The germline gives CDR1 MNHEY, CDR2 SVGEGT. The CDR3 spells CASSGVSWGQSSYNSPLHF. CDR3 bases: TGTGCCAGCAGTGGGGTGTCGTGGGGACAGAGCTCCTATAATTCACCCCTCCACTTT.

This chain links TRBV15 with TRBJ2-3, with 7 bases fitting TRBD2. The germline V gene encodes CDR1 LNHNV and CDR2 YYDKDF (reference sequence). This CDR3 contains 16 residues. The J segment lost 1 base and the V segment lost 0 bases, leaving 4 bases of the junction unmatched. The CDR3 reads CATSRDGTTRTDTQYF. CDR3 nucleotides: TGTGCCACCAGCAGAGATGGGACTACCCGCACAGATACGCAGTATTTT.

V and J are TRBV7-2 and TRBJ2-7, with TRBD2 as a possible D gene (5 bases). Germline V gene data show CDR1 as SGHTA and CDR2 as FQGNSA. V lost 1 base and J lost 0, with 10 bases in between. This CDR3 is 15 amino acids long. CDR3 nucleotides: TGTGCCAGCAGCTTAGGGGAGCTCCCCTCCTACGAGCAGTACTTC. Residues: CASSLGELPSYEQYF.

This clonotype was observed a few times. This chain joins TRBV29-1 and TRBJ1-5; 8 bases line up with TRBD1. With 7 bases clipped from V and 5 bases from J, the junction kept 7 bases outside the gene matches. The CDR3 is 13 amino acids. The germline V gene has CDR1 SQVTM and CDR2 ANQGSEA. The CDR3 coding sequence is TGCAGCGCGCAGGGGGCTAGGGATCAGCCCCAGCATTTT. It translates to CSAQGARDQPQHF.

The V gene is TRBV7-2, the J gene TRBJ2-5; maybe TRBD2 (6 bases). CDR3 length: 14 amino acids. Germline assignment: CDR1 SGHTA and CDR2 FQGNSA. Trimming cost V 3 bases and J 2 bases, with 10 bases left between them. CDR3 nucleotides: TGTGCCAGCAGCTTCGGGGGTTTGCAAGAGACCCAGTACTTC. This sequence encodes CASSFGGLQETQYF.

Here the CDR3 reads CSARTGVGGNYGYTF. The CDR3 region has the DNA TGCAGTGCACGGACAGGAGTGGGGGGTAACTATGGCTACACCTTC. The V gene is TRBV20-1, the J gene TRBJ1-2; TRBD1 matches 7 bases. CDR1 is DFQATT and CDR2 is SNEGSKA in the germline V gene (reference sequence). The CDR3 is 15 amino acids. Losses at the gene ends were 6 bases for V and 1 base for J; bases not matched to a gene: 11.

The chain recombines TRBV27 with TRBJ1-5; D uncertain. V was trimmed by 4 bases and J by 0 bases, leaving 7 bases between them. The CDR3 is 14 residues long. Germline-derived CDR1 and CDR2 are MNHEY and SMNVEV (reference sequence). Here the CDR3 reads CASSSQNSNQPQHF. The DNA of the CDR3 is TGTGCCAGCAGTTCGCAGAATAGCAATCAGCCCCAGCATTTT.

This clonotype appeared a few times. DNA for the CDR3: TGCAGCGTCCTAAATCCGGGACAGGGAGAGCCCCAGCATTTT. Amino acids: CSVLNPGQGEPQHF. V is TRBV29-1 and J is TRBJ1-5; 9 bases align to TRBD1. Germline CDR1 reads SQVTM; CDR2 reads ANQGSEA. Trimming took 6 bases from V and 8 from J; bases not matched to a gene: 11. The CDR3 has 14 amino acids.

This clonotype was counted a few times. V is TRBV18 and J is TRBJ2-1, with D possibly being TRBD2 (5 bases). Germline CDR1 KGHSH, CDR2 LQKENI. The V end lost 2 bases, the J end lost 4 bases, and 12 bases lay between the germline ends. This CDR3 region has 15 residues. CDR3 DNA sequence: TGTGCCAGCTCACCAGGGCGGGCAGAGTACAATGAGCAGTTCTTC. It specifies CASSPGRAEYNEQFF.

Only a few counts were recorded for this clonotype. The CDR3 spells CSVVRGGNTGELFF. CDR3 nucleotide sequence: TGCAGCGTTGTTCGTGGGGGGAACACCGGGGAGCTGTTTTTT. The chain is built from TRBV29-1 and TRBJ2-2; D tentatively reads TRBD1 or TRBD2 (5 bases each). This CDR3 is built from 14 residues. Trimming removed 4 bases from V and 1 base from J, with 10 bases in between. Germline loops: CDR1 SQVTM, CDR2 ANQGSEA.

CDR3: CASRLYTGSYEQYF. The DNA for the CDR3 is TGTGCCAGCAGGCTTTATACAGGGTCCTACGAGCAGTACTTC. V usage is TRBV27 and J usage is TRBJ2-7; tentative D call: TRBD1 (6 bases). CDR1 and CDR2 from the germline V gene are MNHEY and SMNVEV (reference sequence). This CDR3 region has 14 residues. Trimming took off 6 bases at V and 1 base at J, with 13 bases between the two ends.

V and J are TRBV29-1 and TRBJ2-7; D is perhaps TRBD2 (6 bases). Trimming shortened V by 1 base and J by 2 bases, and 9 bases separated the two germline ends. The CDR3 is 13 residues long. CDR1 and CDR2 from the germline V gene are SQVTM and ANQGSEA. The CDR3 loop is CSVEGSGAYEQYF. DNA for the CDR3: TGCAGCGTTGAAGGCTCGGGGGCCTACGAGCAGTACTTC.